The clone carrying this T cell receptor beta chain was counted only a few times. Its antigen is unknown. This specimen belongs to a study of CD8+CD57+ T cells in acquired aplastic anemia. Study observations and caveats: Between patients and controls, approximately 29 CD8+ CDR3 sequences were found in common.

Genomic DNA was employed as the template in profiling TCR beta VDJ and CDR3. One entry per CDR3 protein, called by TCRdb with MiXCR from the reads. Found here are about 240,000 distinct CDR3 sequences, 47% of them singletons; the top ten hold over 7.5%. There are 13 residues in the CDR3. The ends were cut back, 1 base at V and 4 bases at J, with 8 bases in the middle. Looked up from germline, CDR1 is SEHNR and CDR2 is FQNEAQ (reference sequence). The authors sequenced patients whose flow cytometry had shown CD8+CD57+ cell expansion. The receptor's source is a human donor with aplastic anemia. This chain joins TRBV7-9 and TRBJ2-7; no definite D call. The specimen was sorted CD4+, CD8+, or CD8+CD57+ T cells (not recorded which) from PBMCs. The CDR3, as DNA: TGTGCCAGCAGCTTAGGACACCTTTACGAGCAGTACTTC. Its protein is CASSLGHLYEQYF.